Each of the 17 T cell receptor beta chains below was sequenced from the same sample in a study of cytomegalovirus exposure and HLA in healthy donors. Both 60 Vbeta primers and 13 Jbeta primers went into the PCR. Generated by immunoSEQ multiplex PCR, the TCRdb table keeps only in-frame clones and is missing some. The table records tens of thousands of clones, about 74% of them present only once. Source material: PBMCs. These TCRs come from a young woman in good health and CMV-seropositive.

The CDR3 nucleotides are TGTGCCAGCAGCCAAGATCGGACAGGGCGCTCTGGGGCCAACGTCCTGACTTTC. Its protein is CASSQDRTGRSGANVLTF. V and J are TRBV14 and TRBJ2-6, with 8 bases aligning to TRBD1. This CDR3 is built from 18 residues. With 0 bases clipped from V and 0 bases from J, the junction kept 4 bases outside the gene matches. Germline loops: CDR1 SGHDN, CDR2 FVKESK.

This clone was picked up a small number of times. The chain couples TRBV19 to TRBJ2-2, with a weak D call TRBD1 (5 bases). CDR1 is LNHDA, CDR2 SQIVND, per germline (reference sequence). The CDR3 extends over 14 amino acids. Deletions cut 9 bases from V and 3 bases from J, with 14 bases between. The CDR3 DNA follows: TGTGCCAGCCAGTATGGACAATACACCGGGGAGCTGTTTTTT. It yields the protein CASQYGQYTGELFF.

This clone is termed medium-sized (0.01 to 0.1%). This sequence joins TRBV6-1 and TRBJ2-6, with a weak D call TRBD2 (5 bases). V dropped 1 base and J dropped 0 bases, with 10 bases sitting between them. In germline, CDR1 is MNHNS, CDR2 SASEGT. The CDR3 totals 17 residues. This CDR3 is CASSEGTGSSGANVLTF. DNA of the CDR3: TGTGCCAGCAGTGAAGGGACGGGAAGCTCTGGGGCCAACGTCCTGACTTTC.

V is TRBV6-1 and J is TRBJ1-1, with D uncertain. The V gene's germline CDR1 is MNHNS and CDR2 SASEGT. The CDR3 runs to 14 residues. Trimming shortened V by 1 base and J by 4 bases, and 10 bases separated the two germline ends. CDR3 sequence: CASSEGGEATEAFF. The CDR3 DNA reads TGTGCCAGCAGTGAAGGGGGAGAGGCCACTGAAGCTTTCTTT.

This chain links TRBV19 with TRBJ2-7, with D perhaps TRBD1 (5 bases). Looked up from germline, CDR1 is LNHDA and CDR2 is SQIVND (reference sequence). The CDR3 extends over 13 amino acids. Trimming pared 6 bases from V and 0 bases from J, leaving 9 bases between. CDR3 nucleotide sequence: TGTGCCAGTAGCCCGGACAACTCCTACGAGCAGTACTTC. Residues: CASSPDNSYEQYF.

The rearrangement joins TRBV29-1 to TRBJ1-1; 7 bases agree with TRBD1. Looked up from germline, CDR1 is SQVTM and CDR2 is ANQGSEA. V dropped 8 bases and J dropped 0; count of bases not matched to a gene: 6. The CDR3 is 13 residues long. CDR3 bases: TGCAGCTCCGGGGGACAGCTGAACACTGAAGCTTTCTTT. Translating it yields CSSGGQLNTEAFF.

The rearrangement joins TRBV5-1 to TRBJ2-2, with a possible D match to TRBD1 (5 bases). The CDR3 spans 13 residues. V lost 4 bases and J 6 bases, leaving 10 bases between the germline ends. Looked up from germline, CDR1 is SGHRS and CDR2 is YFSETQ. The CDR3 spells CASSVDSSGELFF. The CDR3 nucleotides are TGCGCCAGCAGCGTCGACAGCTCCGGGGAGCTGTTTTTT.

The CDR3 region is CASSGRRGLTDTQYF. CDR3 bases: TGTGCCAGCAGTGGTCGGCGGGGCCTCACAGATACGCAGTATTTT. The V call is TRBV6-1, the J call TRBJ2-3, with D possibly TRBD2 on 6 matching bases. The CDR3 covers 15 residues. Trimming left V 4 bases short and J 2 bases short, with 13 bases between. Germline V gene data show CDR1 as MNHNS and CDR2 as SASEGT.

V gene TRBV11-2 combines with J gene TRBJ1-1; D may be TRBD1 (5 bases). Germline V gene lookup returns CDR1 SGHAT and CDR2 FQNNGV. The CDR3 is 14 amino acids. Trimming pared 3 bases from V and 1 base from J, leaving 9 bases between. As DNA, the CDR3 is TGTGCCAGCAGCTTGAACCAGGGGAACACTGAAGCTTTCTTT. It translates to CASSLNQGNTEAFF.

The chain recombines TRBV9 with TRBJ1-5; perhaps TRBD1 as D (6 bases). Between the trimmed V and J ends, which lost 0 bases and 4 bases, there was a span of 11 bases. Germline values: CDR1 SGDLS, CDR2 YYNGEE. CDR3 length: 15 amino acids. This CDR3 is CASSVGGGANQPQHF. CDR3 nucleotides: TGTGCCAGCAGCGTAGGTGGGGGCGCAAATCAGCCCCAGCATTTT.

V usage is TRBV9 and J usage is TRBJ2-1; D perhaps matches TRBD2 (6 bases). Trimming cost V 3 bases and J 9 bases, with 16 bases left between them. The CDR3 spans 14 residues. CDR1 is SGDLS and CDR2 is YYNGEE in the germline V gene. The CDR3 reads CASSAGGRRGEQFF. In DNA form, the CDR3 reads TGTGCCAGCAGCGCCGGGGGAAGGAGGGGTGAGCAGTTCTTC.

This clone has just one count. The rearrangement joins TRBV15 to TRBJ2-3, with 9 bases matching TRBD1. V lost 3 bases to trimming and J lost 3 bases; unmatched junction nucleotides: 7. The CDR3 is made up of 16 amino acids. From germline, CDR1 is LNHNV and CDR2 YYDKDF (reference sequence). CDR3 DNA sequence: TGTGCCACCAGCAGGATGGGACAGGGTATTACAGATACGCAGTATTTT. As protein: CATSRMGQGITDTQYF.

The V gene is TRBV6-5, the J gene TRBJ2-7, with D maybe TRBD2 (6 bases). The V gene lost 6 bases and the J gene lost 0 bases, with 15 bases spanning the gap. The CDR3 runs 15 residues. Germline CDR1 is MNHEY and CDR2 is SVGAGI. The CDR3: CASSRSGSSSYEQYF. The CDR3 bases are TGTGCCAGCAGCCGCAGCGGGTCCAGCTCCTACGAGCAGTACTTC.

Only one count was recorded for this clone. This chain uses TRBV30 with TRBJ1-1; tentative D call: TRBD1 (5 bases). V lost 3 bases to trimming and J lost 11 bases, with 13 bases between them. This CDR3 contains 11 residues. The germline V gene encodes CDR1 GTSNPN and CDR2 SVGIG (reference sequence). The chain's CDR3 is CAWSLGEGAFF. Written as DNA, the CDR3 is TGTGCCTGGAGCCTAGGGGAGGGGGCTTTCTTT.

The chain joins TRBV6-5 to TRBJ2-1; D unresolved. The length of the CDR3 is 11 residues. Trimming pared 5 bases from V and 3 bases from J, leaving 2 bases between. CDR1 is MNHEY and CDR2 is SVGAGI in the germline V gene. The DNA of the CDR3 is TGTGCCAGCAGTCTCTACAATGAGCAGTTCTTC. Translation: CASSLYNEQFF.

The chain links TRBV19 to TRBJ1-4; D perhaps matches TRBD1 (6 bases). Per germline, CDR1 LNHDA and CDR2 SQIVND (reference sequence). The CDR3 runs 14 residues. Trimming removed 5 bases from V and 6 bases from J, with 13 bases in between. Here the CDR3 reads CASSVQGFHEKLFF. CDR3 in DNA: TGTGCCAGTAGTGTACAGGGCTTCCATGAAAAACTGTTTTTT. The full variable domain, its missing parts supplied by reference TRBV19 and TRBJ1-4, is DGGITQSPKYLFRKEGQNVTLSCEQNLNHDAMYWYRQDPGQGLRLIYYSQIVNDFQKGDIAEGYSVSREKKESFPLTVTSAQKNPTAFYLCASSVQGFHEKLFFGSGTQLSVL.

This clone was observed a handful of times. The chain is built from TRBV6-6 and TRBJ2-7, with 11 nucleotides matching TRBD1. The germline gives CDR1 MNHNY, CDR2 SVGAGI (reference sequence). This CDR3 contains 15 residues. With 2 bases clipped from V and 5 bases from J, the junction kept 5 bases outside the gene matches. This CDR3 is CASSYPDRGRDEQYF. The DNA of the CDR3 is TGTGCCAGCAGTTACCCGGACAGGGGGCGCGACGAGCAGTACTTC.